This T cell receptor beta chain was retrieved from a study of blood T cells in healthy people across ages. Study-level points and caveats: The CMV status of each donor remained undetermined, and this could have confounded shifts in expanded clonotypes. The study found more naive CD4+ cells and higher diversity in long-lived than aged donors. What prevented conclusive comparison of naive and antigen-experienced cells was that PBMCs were unsorted.

V dropped 3 bases and J dropped 3; count of bases not matched to a gene: 17. Germline CDR1 and CDR2: LGHDT and YNNKEL (reference sequence). The CDR3 spans 19 residues. Through a sample-barcoded 5' primer and a J-beta primer mix, a second PCR was run for roughly 7 to 11 cycles. Tagging of each cDNA molecule was performed by a template-switch adaptor with 12 random nucleotides. TCRdb ran MiXCR on the 5' RACE reads and lists one entry per CDR3 protein. This sample has over 600,000 distinct CDR3 sequences, with roughly 50% found just once. As to this clonotype: Its matching antigen is unknown.

This chain joins TRBV3-1 and TRBJ1-1; 9 nucleotides match TRBD1. The sequenced sample consisted of blood. This TCR was sampled from a man in his forties or fifties in good health. The CDR3 loop is CASSQGLLLTGGRDTEAFF. The CDR3 DNA follows: TGTGCCAGCAGCCAGGGCCTTTTGCTGACAGGGGGTAGGGACACTGAAGCTTTCTTT.